Reported below is one T cell receptor (beta chain). Its antigen is unidentified. The sample comes from a study of CD8+ T cells in alopecia areata. About the research overall: Oral tofacitinib, 5 to 10 mg twice daily, was given in an open-label trial.

Treatment denoted: oral pan-JAK inhibitor, 5-10 mg twice daily. Obtained from alopecia areata patients were lesional scalp punch biopsies along with peripheral blood. Following extraction, RNA underwent reverse transcription to cDNA, which served as the sequencing template. Clones were sequenced by immunoSEQ multiplex PCR, and TCRdb holds only the in-frame ones, with some missing. The table records roughly 60,000 clones, 35% to 55% of them present only once. Per germline, CDR1 MGHDK and CDR2 SYGVNS. The CDR3 totals 13 residues. V was pared by 6 bases and J by 5 bases, with 4 bases of the junction left unmatched. Study-level points and caveats: Expanded CD8+ clones among the top 100, as well as scalp clonality, were significantly decreased by tofacitinib. An increase in clonality over normal scalp was evident in lesional scalp, especially alopecia totalis/universalis.

Source: CD8+ T cells sorted from blood, taken at approximately week 36, from a patient treated with tofacitinib. The V call is TRBV25-1, the J call TRBJ2-5; 9 bases are a match to TRBD1. This receptor was obtained from a human donor with alopecia areata. CDR3 DNA sequence: TGTGCCAGCAGCACAGGGGGCAGGGAGACCCAGTACTTC. Its protein is CASSTGGRETQYF.